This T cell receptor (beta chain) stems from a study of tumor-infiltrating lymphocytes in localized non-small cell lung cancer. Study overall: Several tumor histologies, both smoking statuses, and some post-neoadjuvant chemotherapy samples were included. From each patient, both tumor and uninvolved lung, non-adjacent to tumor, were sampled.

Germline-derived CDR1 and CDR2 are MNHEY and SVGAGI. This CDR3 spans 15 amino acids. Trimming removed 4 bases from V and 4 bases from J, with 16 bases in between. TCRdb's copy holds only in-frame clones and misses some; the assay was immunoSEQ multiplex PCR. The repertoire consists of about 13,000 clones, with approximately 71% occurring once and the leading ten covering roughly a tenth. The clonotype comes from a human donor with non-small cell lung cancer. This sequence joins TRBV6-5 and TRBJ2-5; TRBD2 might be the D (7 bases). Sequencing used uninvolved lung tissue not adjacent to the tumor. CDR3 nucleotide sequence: TGTGCCAGCAGTTCTTGGGCGAGGGGGGGAGAGACCCAGTACTTC. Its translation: CASSSWARGGETQYF.